Following are 5 T cell receptor beta chains from one sample sequenced in a study of response to subunit inactivated influenza vaccine. TCRdb called the RT-PCR reads again in MiXCR, with one record for every CDR3 protein. Of about 610,000 distinct CDR3 sequences in the sample, around 13% were seen once. The sequencing used PBMCs from blood, collected about 13 days after vaccination. These receptors came from a middle-aged man who received an inactivated influenza vaccine.

This clonotype was observed many times. The chain couples TRBV6-1 to TRBJ1-1; D is unresolved. Trimming removed 2 bases from V and 5 bases from J, with 6 bases in between. CDR3 length: 12 residues. Germline CDR1 MNHNS, CDR2 SASEGT. The CDR3 sequence is CASSEPRTEAFF. CDR3 coding DNA: TGTGCCAGCAGTGAACCCCGTACTGAAGCTTTCTTT.

This clonotype was counted a few times. In nucleotides, the CDR3 is TGTGCCAGCAGCCAAGCCGGACTAGAGCAGTTCTTC. Encoded protein: CASSQAGLEQFF. The J gene is TRBJ2-1, the V gene TRBV3-1, with a weak D call TRBD2 (6 bases). V was pared by 1 base and J by 10 bases, with 8 bases between. CDR3 length: 12 residues. Germline-derived CDR1 and CDR2 are LGHDT and YNNKEL (reference sequence).

CDR3 sequence reads: CASSQNSGRWANEQFF. CDR3 DNA: TGCGCCAGCAGCCAAAATAGCGGGAGGTGGGCCAATGAGCAGTTCTTC. The chain is built from TRBV4-3 and TRBJ2-1, with 10 bases matching TRBD2. J was trimmed by 6 bases and V by 2 bases; bases with no gene match: 7. The CDR3 has 16 amino acids. CDR1 is LGHNA, CDR2 YSLEER, per germline.

The CDR3 DNA reads TGTGCCAGCCACCAAGGAGGAGATACGCAGTATTTT. This translates into CASHQGGDTQYF. The rearrangement links TRBV2 to TRBJ2-3; tentatively, D is TRBD2 (5 bases). Trimming removed 8 bases at V and 5 bases at J, with 11 bases between. Germline V gene sequence: CDR1 SNHLY, CDR2 FYNNEI. The CDR3 has 12 amino acids. The whole variable domain, remainder taken from reference TRBV2 and TRBJ2-3, is EPEVTQTPSHQVTQMGQEVILRCVPISNHLYFYWYRQILGQKVEFLVSFYNNEISEKSEIFDDQFSVERPDGSNFTLKIRSTKLEDSAMYFCASHQGGDTQYFGPGTRLTVL.

This clonotype was found a few times. CDR3 protein: CASSPSRLAGGTGELFF. CDR3 sequence (DNA): TGTGCCAGCAGCCCCTCCCGACTAGCGGGAGGTACCGGGGAGCTGTTTTTT. The gene calls are TRBV7-9 and TRBJ2-2; 13 bases match TRBD2. The germline CDR1 and CDR2 sequences are SEHNR and FQNEAQ (reference sequence). V shed 5 bases, J shed 5 bases, and the junction held 8 bases outside the gene matches. CDR3 length equals 17 residues.